Presented here are 4 T cell receptor beta chains from one specimen sequenced in a study of T cells after yellow fever vaccination (dated by TCRdb to about 2019). Read against the paper, the sample's treatment or condition label means: live attenuated yellow fever vaccine strain. Library creation used 5' RACE. Sequencing took place on an Illumina NovaSeq 6000. TCRdb handled the public reads itself, with Q25 trimming in fastp and clone calling in MiXCR, and kept productive beta chains. Each CDR3 protein appears once, grouped with its most common genes and DNA. This sample has under 500,000 distinct CDR3 sequences in its table, and about 17% of those were observed once. The ten largest account for around 17% of the sample. The sample was PBMCs, taken before the yellow fever booster vaccination. The receptor source for this set is a man aged 18 to 35 who received the YFV17D yellow fever vaccine.

The rearrangement uses TRBV4-1 and TRBJ2-5; D is perhaps TRBD1 (6 bases). Germline CDR1 reads MGHRA; CDR2 reads YSYEKL. The V end was cut by 0 bases, the J end by 5 bases, with 16 bases between. The CDR3 totals 16 residues. The DNA for the CDR3 is TGCGCCAGCAGCCAAGAATATACAGGGAAAGGGGAGACCCAGTACTTC. This encodes CASSQEYTGKGETQYF.

The CDR3 loop is CASGHGQGDIQYF. In DNA form, the CDR3 reads TGTGCTAGTGGTCACGGACAGGGAGACATTCAGTACTTC. This chain uses TRBV12-5 with TRBJ2-4, with 8 bases aligning to TRBD1. V shed 5 bases and J 8 bases; nucleotides not matched to a gene: 5. Germline CDR1 reads LGHNT; CDR2 reads FRNRAP. This CDR3 comprises 13 residues.

The J gene is TRBJ2-1, the V gene TRBV6-5, with TRBD1 identical over 7 bases. The V gene end was trimmed by 1 base and the J gene end by 6 bases; junction bases not matched to a gene: 9. The CDR3 extends over 16 amino acids. Germline CDR1 is MNHEY and CDR2 is SVGAGI. The CDR3 DNA reads as TGTGCCAGCAGTTACTGGCCATTACAGGGGCCCAATGAGCAGTTCTTC. Its protein product is CASSYWPLQGPNEQFF.

This clonotype has just a few counts. The J gene is TRBJ2-2, the V gene TRBV24-1, with D unclear. The germline CDR1 and CDR2 sequences are KGHDR and SFDVKD. V was clipped by 0 bases and J by 3 bases, with 4 bases between them. This CDR3 contains 14 residues. The CDR3 here is CATSDLTDTGELFF. CDR3 in DNA: TGTGCCACCAGTGATTTGACGGACACCGGGGAGCTGTTTTTT.